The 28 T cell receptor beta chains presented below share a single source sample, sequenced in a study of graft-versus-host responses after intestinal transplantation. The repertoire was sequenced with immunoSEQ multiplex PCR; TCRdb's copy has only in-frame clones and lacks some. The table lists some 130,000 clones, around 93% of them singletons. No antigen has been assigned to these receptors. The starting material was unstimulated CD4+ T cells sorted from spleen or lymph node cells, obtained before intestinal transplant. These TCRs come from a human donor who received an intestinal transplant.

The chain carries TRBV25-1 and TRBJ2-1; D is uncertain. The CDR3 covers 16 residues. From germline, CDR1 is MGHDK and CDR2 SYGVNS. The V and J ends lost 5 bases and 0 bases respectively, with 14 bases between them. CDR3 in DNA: TGTGCCAGCAGTCAGAGCCTGATGAGCTCCTACAATGAGCAGTTCTTC. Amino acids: CASSQSLMSSYNEQFF. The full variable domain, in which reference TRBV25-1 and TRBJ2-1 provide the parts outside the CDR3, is EADIYQTPRYLVIGTGKKITLECSQTMGHDKMYWYQQDPGMELHLIHYSYGVNSTEKGDLSSESTVSRIRTEHFPLTLESARPSHTSQYLCASSQSLMSSYNEQFFGPGTRLTVL.

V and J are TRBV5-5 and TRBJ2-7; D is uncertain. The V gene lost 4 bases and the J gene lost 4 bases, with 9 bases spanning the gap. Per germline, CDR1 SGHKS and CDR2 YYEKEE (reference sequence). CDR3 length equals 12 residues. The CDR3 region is CASSRSGYEQYF. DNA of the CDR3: TGTGCCAGCAGCCGATCCGGGTACGAGCAGTACTTC.

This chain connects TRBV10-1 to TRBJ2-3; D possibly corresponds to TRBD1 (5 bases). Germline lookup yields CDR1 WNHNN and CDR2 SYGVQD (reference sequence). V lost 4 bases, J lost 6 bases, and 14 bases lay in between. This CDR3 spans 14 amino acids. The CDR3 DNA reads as TGCGCCAGCAGTGGCAGGGAATGGTCGGATACGCAGTATTTT. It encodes CASSGREWSDTQYF.

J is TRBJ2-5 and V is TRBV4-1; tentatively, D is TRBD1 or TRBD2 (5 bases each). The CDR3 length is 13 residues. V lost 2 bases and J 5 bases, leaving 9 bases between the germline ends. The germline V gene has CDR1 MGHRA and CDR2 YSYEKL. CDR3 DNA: TGCGCCAGCAGCCAACAAGAGGGGGAGACCCAGTACTTC. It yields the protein CASSQQEGETQYF.

The CDR3 sequence is CASSHFLPGQGDNEQFF. CDR3 nucleotide sequence: TGTGCCAGCAGCCACTTCCTACCGGGACAGGGGGACAATGAGCAGTTCTTC. V and J are TRBV4-2 and TRBJ2-1, with TRBD1 matching over 11 bases. In germline, CDR1 is LGHNA, CDR2 YNFKEQ. After removal of 3 bases from V and 5 bases from J, the junction contained 9 bases not matched to a gene. The CDR3 extends over 17 amino acids.

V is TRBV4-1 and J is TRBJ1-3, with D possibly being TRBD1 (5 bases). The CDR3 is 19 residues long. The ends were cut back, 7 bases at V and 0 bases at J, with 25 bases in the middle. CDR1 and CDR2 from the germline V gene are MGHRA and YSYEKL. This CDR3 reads CASTLSGQEILYSGNTIYF. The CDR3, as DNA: TGCGCCAGCACTCTCTCAGGGCAGGAAATCCTATACTCTGGAAACACCATATATTTT.

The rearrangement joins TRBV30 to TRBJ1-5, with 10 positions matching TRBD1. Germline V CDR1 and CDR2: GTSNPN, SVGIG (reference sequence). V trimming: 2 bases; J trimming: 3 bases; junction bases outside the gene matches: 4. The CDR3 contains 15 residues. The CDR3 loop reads CAWSPGTGDNQPQHF. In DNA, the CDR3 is TGTGCCTGGAGTCCCGGGACAGGGGACAATCAGCCCCAGCATTTT.

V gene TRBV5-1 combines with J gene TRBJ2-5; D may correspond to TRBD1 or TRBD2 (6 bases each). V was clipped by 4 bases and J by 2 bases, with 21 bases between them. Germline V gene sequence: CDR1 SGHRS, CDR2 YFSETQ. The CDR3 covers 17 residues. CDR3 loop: CASSRYGGGRYQETQYF. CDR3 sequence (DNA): TGCGCCAGCAGCCGATATGGAGGGGGAAGGTATCAAGAGACCCAGTACTTC.

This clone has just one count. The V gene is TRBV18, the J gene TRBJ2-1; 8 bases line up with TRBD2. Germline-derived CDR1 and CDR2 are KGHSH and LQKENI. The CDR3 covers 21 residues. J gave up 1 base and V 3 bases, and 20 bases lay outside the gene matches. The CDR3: CASSPIRLGREGLGSYNEQFF. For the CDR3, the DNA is TGTGCCAGCTCACCGATACGTTTGGGACGGGAGGGCCTCGGGTCCTACAATGAGCAGTTCTTC.

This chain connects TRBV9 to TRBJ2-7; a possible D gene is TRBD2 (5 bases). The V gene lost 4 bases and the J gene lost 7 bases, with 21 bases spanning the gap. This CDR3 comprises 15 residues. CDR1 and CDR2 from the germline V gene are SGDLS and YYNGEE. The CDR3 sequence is CASSTTKDWPGEQYF. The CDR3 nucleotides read TGTGCCAGCAGCACTACTAAGGACTGGCCCGGGGAGCAGTACTTC.

The CDR3 sequence: CASIGPGWVAGHHEQFF. The CDR3 nucleotides are TGTGCCAGTATTGGGCCCGGGTGGGTAGCGGGCCACCATGAGCAGTTCTTC. The chain uses TRBV19 and TRBJ2-1; 7 bases fit TRBD2. Germline CDR1 and CDR2: LNHDA and SQIVND (reference sequence). The CDR3 sequence is 17 residues long. V lost 7 bases, J lost 8 bases, and 20 bases stayed unmatched.

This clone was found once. The CDR3 is CASTWGAKTGTTGELFF. The CDR3, as DNA: TGTGCCAGCACCTGGGGAGCCAAGACAGGGACCACCGGGGAGCTGTTTTTT. The chain has TRBV5-5 and TRBJ2-2, with 7 bases identical to TRBD1. Germline CDR1 and CDR2: SGHKS and YYEKEE (reference sequence). CDR3 size: 17 residues. V lost 6 bases and J lost 4; bases outside the gene matches: 15.

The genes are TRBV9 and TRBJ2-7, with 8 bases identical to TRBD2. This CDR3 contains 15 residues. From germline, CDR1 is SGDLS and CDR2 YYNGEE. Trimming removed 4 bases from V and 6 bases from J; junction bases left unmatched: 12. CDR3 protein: CASSPQGSGMGEQYF. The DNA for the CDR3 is TGTGCCAGCAGCCCCCAGGGTAGCGGGATGGGCGAGCAGTACTTC.

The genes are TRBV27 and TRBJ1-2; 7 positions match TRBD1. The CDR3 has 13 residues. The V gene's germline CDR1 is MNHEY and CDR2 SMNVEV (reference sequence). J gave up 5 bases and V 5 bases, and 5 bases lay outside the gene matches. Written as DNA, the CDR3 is TGTGCCAGCAGTACAGGGGCGCGGTATGGCTACACCTTC. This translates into CASSTGARYGYTF.

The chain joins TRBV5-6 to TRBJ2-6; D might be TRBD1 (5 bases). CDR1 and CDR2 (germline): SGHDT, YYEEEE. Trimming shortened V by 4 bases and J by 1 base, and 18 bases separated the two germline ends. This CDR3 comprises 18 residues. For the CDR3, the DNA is TGTGCCAGCAGCCGGTCCAGCAGGGCTCAGTCTGGGGCCAACGTCCTGACTTTC. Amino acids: CASSRSSRAQSGANVLTF.

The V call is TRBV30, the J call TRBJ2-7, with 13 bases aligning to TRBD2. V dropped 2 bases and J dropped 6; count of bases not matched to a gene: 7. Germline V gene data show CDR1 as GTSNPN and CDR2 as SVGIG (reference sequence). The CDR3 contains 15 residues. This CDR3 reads CAWSTGLAGFVEQYF. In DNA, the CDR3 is TGTGCCTGGAGTACGGGACTAGCGGGATTTGTCGAGCAGTACTTC.

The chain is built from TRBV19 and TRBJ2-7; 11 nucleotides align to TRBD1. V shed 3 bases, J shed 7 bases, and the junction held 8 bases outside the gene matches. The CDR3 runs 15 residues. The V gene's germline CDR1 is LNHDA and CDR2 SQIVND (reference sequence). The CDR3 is CASSINGQGAREQYF. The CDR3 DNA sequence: TGTGCCAGTAGTATCAACGGACAGGGGGCTAGGGAGCAGTACTTC.

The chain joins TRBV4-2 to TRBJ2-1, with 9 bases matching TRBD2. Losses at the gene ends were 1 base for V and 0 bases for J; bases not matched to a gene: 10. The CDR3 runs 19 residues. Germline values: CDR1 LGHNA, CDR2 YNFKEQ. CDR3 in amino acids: CASSQVPGLAGSSYNEQFF. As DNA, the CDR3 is TGTGCCAGCAGCCAAGTTCCGGGGCTAGCGGGGAGCTCCTACAATGAGCAGTTCTTC.

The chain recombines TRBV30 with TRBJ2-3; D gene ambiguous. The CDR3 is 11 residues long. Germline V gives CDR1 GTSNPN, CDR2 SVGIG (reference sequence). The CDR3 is CGMIGTDTQYF. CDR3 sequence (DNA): TGTGGGATGATCGGCACAGATACGCAGTATTTT.

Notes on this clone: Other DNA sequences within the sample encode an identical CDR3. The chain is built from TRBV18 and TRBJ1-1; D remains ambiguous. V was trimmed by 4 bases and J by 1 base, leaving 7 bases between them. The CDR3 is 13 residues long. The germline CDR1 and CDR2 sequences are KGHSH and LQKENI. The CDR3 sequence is CASSRGGNTEAFF. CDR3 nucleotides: TGTGCCAGCTCACGGGGAGGGAACACTGAAGCTTTCTTT.

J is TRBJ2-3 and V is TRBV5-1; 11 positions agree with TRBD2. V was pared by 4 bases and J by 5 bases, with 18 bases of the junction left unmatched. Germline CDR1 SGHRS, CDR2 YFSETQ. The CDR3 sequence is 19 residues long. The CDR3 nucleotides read TGCGCCAGCAGCCTGAACCCACTAGCGGGAGATATAAAGGAAGATACGCAGTATTTT. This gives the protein CASSLNPLAGDIKEDTQYF.

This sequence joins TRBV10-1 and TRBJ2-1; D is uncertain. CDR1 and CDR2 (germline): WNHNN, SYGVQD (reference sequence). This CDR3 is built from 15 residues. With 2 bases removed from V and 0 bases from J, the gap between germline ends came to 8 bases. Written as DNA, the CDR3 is TGCGCCAGCAGTGAGGAGTCCCTCTCCTACAATGAGCAGTTCTTC. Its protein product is CASSEESLSYNEQFF.

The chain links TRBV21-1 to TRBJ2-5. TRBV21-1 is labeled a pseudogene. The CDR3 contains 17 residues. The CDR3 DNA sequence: TGTGCCAGCAGCAAAGCGAGGAGGGGGAGAGCTAGGGGGACCCAGTACTTC. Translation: CASSKARRGRARGTQYF.

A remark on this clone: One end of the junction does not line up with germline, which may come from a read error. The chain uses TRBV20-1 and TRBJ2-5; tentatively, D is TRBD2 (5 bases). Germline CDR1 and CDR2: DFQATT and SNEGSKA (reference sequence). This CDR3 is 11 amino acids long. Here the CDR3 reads CSARDLDSFDF. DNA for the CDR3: TGCAGTGCTAGAGATCTGGACTCCTTCGACTTC.

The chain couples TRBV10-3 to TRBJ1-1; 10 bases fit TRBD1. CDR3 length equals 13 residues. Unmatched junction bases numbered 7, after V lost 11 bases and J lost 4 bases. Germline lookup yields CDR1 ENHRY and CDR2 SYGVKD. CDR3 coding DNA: TGTGCCGCTGGACAGGGGGTCGGCACTGAAGCTTTCTTT. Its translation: CAAGQGVGTEAFF.

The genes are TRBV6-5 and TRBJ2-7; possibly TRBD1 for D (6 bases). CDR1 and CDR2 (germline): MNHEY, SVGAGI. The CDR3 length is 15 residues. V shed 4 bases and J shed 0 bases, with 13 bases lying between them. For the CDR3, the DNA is TGTGCCAGCAGTTTCGACCGGGACACCTCCTACGAGCAGTACTTC. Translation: CASSFDRDTSYEQYF.

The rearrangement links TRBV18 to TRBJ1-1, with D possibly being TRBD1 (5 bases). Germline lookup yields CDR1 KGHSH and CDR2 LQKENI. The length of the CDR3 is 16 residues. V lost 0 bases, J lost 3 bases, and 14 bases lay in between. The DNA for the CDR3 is TGTGCCAGCTCACCACCGCGGAAGGGGAGGGACACTGAAGCTTTCTTT. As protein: CASSPPRKGRDTEAFF.

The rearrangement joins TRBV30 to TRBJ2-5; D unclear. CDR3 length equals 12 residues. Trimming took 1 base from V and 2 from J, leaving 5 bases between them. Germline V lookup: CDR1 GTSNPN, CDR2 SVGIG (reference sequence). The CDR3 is CAWSELQETQYF. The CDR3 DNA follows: TGTGCCTGGAGTGAACTTCAAGAGACCCAGTACTTC. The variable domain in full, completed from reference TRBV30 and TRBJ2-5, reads SQTIHQWPATLVQPVGSPLSLECTVEGTSNPNLYWYRQAAGRGLQLLFYSVGIGQISSEVPQNLSASRPQDRQFILSSKKLLLSDSGFYLCAWSELQETQYFGPGTRLLVL.